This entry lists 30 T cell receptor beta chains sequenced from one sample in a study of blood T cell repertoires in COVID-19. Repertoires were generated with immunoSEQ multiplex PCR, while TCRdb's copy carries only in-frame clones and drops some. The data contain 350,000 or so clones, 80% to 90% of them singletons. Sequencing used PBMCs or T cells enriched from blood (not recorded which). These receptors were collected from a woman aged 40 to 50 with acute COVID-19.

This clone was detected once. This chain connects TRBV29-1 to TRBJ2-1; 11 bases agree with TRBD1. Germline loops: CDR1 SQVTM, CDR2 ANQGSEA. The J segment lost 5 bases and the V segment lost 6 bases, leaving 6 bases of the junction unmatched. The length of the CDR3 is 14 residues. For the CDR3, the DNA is TGCAGCGTCCGGGGACAGGGGGGGCACAATGAGCAGTTCTTC. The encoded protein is CSVRGQGGHNEQFF.

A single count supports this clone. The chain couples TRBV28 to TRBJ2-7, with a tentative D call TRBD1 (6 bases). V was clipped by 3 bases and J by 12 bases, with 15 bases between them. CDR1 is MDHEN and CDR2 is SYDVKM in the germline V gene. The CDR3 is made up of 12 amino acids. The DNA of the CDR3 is TGTGCCAGCAGTTTGGGACAACGGTTGCCGTACTTC. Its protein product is CASSLGQRLPYF.

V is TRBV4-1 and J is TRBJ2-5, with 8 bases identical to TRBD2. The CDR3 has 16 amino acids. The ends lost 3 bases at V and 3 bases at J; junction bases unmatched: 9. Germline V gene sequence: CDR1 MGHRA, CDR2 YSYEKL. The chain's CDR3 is CASSQRGAGAEETQYF. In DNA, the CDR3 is TGCGCCAGCAGCCAGCGGGGGGCGGGCGCTGAAGAGACCCAGTACTTC.

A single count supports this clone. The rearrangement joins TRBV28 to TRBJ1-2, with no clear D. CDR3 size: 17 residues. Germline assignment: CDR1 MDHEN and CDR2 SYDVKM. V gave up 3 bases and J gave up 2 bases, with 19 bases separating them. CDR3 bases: TGTGCCAGCAGTTTCCAAAACAACCCCGGGGAAAACTATGGCTACACCTTC. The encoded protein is CASSFQNNPGENYGYTF.

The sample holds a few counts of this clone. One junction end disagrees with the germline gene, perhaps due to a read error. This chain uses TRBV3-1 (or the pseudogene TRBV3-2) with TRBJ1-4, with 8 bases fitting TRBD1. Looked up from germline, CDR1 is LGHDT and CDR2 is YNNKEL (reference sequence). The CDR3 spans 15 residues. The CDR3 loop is CASRQAGGTGEKLFF. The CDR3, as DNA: TGTGCCAGCAGGCAAGCAGGGGGCACGGGTGAAAAACTGTTTTTT.

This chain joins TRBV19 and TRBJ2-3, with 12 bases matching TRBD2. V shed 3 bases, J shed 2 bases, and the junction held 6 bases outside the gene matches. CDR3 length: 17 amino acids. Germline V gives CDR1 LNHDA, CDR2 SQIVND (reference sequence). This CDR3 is CASSMWGLAGNTDTQYF. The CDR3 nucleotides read TGTGCCAGTAGTATGTGGGGACTAGCGGGCAACACAGATACGCAGTATTTT.

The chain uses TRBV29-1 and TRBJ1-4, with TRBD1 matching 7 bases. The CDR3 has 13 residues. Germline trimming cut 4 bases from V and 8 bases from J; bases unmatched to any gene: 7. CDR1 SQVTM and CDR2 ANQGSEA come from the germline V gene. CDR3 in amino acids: CSVADQGGEKLFF. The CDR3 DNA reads TGCAGCGTTGCGGACCAGGGGGGAGAAAAACTGTTTTTT.

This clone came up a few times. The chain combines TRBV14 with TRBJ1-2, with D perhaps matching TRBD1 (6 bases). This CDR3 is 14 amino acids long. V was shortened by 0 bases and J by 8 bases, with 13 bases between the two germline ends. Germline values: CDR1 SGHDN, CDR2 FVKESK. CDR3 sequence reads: CASSQDLGRGGYTF. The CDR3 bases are TGTGCCAGCAGCCAAGATCTGGGCAGGGGAGGCTACACCTTC. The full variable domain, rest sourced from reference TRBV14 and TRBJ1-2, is EAGVTQFPSHSVIEKGQTVTLRCDPISGHDNLYWYRRVMGKEIKFLLHFVKESKQDESGMPNNRFLAERTGGTYSTLKVQPAELEDSGVYFCASSQDLGRGGYTFGSGTRLTVV.

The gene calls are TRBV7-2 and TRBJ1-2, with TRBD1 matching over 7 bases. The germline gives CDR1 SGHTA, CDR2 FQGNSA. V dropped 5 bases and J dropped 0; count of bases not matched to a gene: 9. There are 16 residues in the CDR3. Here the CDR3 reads CASSPKTGHANYGYTF. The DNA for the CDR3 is TGTGCCAGCAGCCCTAAGACAGGGCATGCTAACTATGGCTACACCTTC.

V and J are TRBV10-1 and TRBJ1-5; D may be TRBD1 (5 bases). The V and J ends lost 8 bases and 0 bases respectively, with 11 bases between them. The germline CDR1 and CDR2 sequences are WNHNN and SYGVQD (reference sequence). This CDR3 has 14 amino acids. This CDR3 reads CASGDSLSNQPQHF. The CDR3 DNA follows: TGCGCCAGCGGGGACTCGCTTAGCAATCAGCCCCAGCATTTT.

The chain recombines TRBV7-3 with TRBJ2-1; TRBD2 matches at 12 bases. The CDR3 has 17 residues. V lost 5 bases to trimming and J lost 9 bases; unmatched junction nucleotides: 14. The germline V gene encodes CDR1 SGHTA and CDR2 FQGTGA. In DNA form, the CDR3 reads TGTGCCAGCAGCGCCTACAGTCTAGCGGGGGGGTACGGTGAGCAGTTCTTC. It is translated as CASSAYSLAGGYGEQFF.

The CDR3 sequence is CATSGQGENEQFF. CDR3 sequence (DNA): TGTGCCACCAGTGGGCAGGGGGAAAATGAGCAGTTCTTC. The rearrangement joins TRBV15 to TRBJ2-1, with 7 positions matching TRBD1. Germline CDR1 reads LNHNV; CDR2 reads YYDKDF (reference sequence). This CDR3 has 13 amino acids. After removal of 6 bases from V and 7 bases from J, the junction contained 6 bases not matched to a gene.

In DNA, the CDR3 is TGTGCCAGCAGCTCGGACAGGGCTCATGGCTACACCTTC. Translating gives CASSSDRAHGYTF. This chain joins TRBV11-2 and TRBJ1-2; 8 bases align to TRBD1. CDR3 size: 13 residues. Germline V gives CDR1 SGHAT, CDR2 FQNNGV. The V gene end was trimmed by 4 bases and the J gene end by 6 bases; junction bases not matched to a gene: 4.

DNA of the CDR3: TGCGCCAGCAGCCAAGAGGGCGGGCGTAGCAATCAGCCCCAGCATTTT. The encoded protein is CASSQEGGRSNQPQHF. This chain links TRBV4-1 with TRBJ1-5; D call uncertain. The length of the CDR3 is 16 residues. Trimming took off 0 bases at V and 0 bases at J, with 9 bases between the two ends. Looked up from germline, CDR1 is MGHRA and CDR2 is YSYEKL.

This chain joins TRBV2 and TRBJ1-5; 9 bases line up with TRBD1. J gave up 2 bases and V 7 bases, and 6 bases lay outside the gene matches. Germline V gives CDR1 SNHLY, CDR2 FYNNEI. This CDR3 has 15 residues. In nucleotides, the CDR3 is TGTGCCAGCACTGGGGGACAGGGTCGCAATCAGCCCCAGCATTTT. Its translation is CASTGGQGRNQPQHF.

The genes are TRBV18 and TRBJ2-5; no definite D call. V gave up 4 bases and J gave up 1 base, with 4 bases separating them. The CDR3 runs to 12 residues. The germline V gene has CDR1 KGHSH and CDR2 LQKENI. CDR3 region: CASSLFQETQYF. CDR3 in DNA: TGTGCCAGCTCACTATTCCAAGAGACCCAGTACTTC.

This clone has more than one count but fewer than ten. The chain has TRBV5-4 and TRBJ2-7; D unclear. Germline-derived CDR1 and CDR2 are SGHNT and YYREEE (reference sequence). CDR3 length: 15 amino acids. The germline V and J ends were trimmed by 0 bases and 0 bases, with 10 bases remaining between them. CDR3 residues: CASSLGPEPSYEQYF. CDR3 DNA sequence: TGTGCCAGCAGCTTGGGCCCTGAGCCCTCCTACGAGCAGTACTTC.

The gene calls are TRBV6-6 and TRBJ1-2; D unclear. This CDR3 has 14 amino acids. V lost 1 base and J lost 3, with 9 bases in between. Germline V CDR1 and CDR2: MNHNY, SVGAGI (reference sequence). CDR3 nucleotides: TGTGCCAGCAGTTACTTGGAGGGCGACTATGGCTACACCTTC. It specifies CASSYLEGDYGYTF.

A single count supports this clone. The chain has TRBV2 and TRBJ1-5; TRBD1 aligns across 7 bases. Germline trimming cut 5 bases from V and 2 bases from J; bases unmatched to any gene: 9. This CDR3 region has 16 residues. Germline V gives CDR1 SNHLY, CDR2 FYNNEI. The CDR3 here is CASSWLGGWGNQPQHF. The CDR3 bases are TGTGCCAGCAGTTGGTTAGGGGGCTGGGGCAATCAGCCCCAGCATTTT.

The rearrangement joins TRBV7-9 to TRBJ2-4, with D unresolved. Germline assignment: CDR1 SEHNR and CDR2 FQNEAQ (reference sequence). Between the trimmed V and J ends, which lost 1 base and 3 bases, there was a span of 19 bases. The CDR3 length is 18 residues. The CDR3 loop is CASSLGKTGSLGKNIQYF. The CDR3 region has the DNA TGTGCCAGCAGCTTAGGGAAGACTGGCTCTCTGGGCAAAAACATTCAGTACTTC.

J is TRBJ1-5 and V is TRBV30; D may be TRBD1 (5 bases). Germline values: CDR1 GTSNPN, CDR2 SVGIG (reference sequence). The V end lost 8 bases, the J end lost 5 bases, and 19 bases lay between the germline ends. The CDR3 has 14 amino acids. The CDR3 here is CASFGRGGDQPQHF. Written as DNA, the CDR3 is TGTGCCAGTTTTGGACGGGGAGGGGATCAGCCCCAGCATTTT.

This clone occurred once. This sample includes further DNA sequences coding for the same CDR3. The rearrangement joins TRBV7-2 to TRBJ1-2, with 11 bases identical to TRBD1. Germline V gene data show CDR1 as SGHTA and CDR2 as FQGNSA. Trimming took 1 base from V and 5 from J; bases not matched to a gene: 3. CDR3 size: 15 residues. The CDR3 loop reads CASSLVGTGGYGYTF. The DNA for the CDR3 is TGTGCCAGCAGCTTAGTAGGGACAGGGGGATATGGCTACACCTTC.

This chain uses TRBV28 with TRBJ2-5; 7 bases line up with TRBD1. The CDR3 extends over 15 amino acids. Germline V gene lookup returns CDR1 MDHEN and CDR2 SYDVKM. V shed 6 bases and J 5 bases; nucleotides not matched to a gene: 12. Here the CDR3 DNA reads TGTGCCAGCAGCCGCAACAGGGGTATATGGGAGACCCAGTACTTC. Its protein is CASSRNRGIWETQYF.

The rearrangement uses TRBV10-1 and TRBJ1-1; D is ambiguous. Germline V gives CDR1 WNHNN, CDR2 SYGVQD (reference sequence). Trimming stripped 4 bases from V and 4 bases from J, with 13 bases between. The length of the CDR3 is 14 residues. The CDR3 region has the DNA TGCGCCAGCAGTGTTCTATCGGGGTCCACTGAAGCTTTCTTT. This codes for CASSVLSGSTEAFF.

The CDR3 reads CASSIGQGWSYNEQFF. The CDR3 nucleotides are TGTGCCAGTAGTATTGGACAGGGCTGGTCCTACAATGAGCAGTTCTTC. The V and J genes are TRBV19 and TRBJ2-1, with 8 bases aligning to TRBD1. Germline V lookup: CDR1 LNHDA, CDR2 SQIVND (reference sequence). V shed 3 bases and J 1 base; nucleotides not matched to a gene: 5. The CDR3 runs to 16 residues.

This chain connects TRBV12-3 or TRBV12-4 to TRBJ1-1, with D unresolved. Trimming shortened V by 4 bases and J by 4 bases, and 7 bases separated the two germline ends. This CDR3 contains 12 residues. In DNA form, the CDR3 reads TGTGCCAGCAGTTCCAGAGGCACTGAAGCTTTCTTT. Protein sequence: CASSSRGTEAFF.

The CDR3 reads CAISRQGPNSGNTIYF. Here the CDR3 DNA reads TGTGCCATCAGTCGGCAGGGCCCAAACTCTGGAAACACCATATATTTT. The J gene is TRBJ1-3, the V gene TRBV10-3, with D possibly matching TRBD1 (5 bases). The CDR3 sequence is 16 residues long. Germline CDR1 ENHRY, CDR2 SYGVKD. V dropped 5 bases and J dropped 0 bases, with 14 bases sitting between them.

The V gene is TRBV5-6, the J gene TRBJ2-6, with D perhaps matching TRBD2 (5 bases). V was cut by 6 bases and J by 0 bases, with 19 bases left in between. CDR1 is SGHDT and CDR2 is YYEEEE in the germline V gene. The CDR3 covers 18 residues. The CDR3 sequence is CASTTRLAVFSGANVLTF. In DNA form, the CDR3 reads TGTGCCAGCACCACGAGGCTAGCTGTTTTCTCTGGGGCCAACGTCCTGACTTTC.

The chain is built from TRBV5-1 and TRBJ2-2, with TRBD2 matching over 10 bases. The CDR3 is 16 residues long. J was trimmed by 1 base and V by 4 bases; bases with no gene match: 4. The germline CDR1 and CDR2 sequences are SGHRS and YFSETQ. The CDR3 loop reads CASSLVAGGNTGELFF. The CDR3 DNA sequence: TGCGCCAGCAGCCTCGTAGCGGGGGGGAACACCGGGGAGCTGTTTTTT.

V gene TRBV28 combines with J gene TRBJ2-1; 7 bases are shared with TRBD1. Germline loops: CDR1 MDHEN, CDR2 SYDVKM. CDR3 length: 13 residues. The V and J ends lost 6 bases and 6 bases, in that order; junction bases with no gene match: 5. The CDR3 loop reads CASSDREFNEQFF. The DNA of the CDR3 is TGTGCCAGCAGCGACAGGGAGTTCAATGAGCAGTTCTTC.